The next 22 T cell receptor beta chains were all read from a single sample in a study of response to subunit inactivated influenza vaccine. TCRdb analysed the RT-PCR reads with MiXCR anew, one entry per CDR3 protein. Of 710,000 or so distinct CDR3 sequences listed, about a sixth are singletons. Sequencing was performed on PBMCs from blood, taken about 12 days after vaccination. The receptors come from a man aged 45-65 years who received an inactivated influenza vaccine.

This clonotype came up a few times. This sequence joins TRBV5-6 and TRBJ1-2, with a tentative D call TRBD1 (5 bases). Trimming took 0 bases from V and 0 from J, leaving 15 bases between them. Germline CDR1 SGHDT, CDR2 YYEEEE. CDR3 size: 17 residues. Written as DNA, the CDR3 is TGTGCCAGCAGCTTGGCAGGGAGGCCGGTAACTAACTATGGCTACACCTTC. Translated: CASSLAGRPVTNYGYTF.

The CDR3 is CASSTLPYLAKNIQYF. CDR3 in DNA: TGTGCCAGCAGCACTTTGCCCTACCTAGCCAAAAACATTCAGTACTTC. The chain links TRBV5-8 to TRBJ2-4; D is unclear. The CDR3 sequence is 16 residues long. Germline values: CDR1 SGHTS, CDR2 YDEGEE. Deletions cut 4 bases from V and 0 bases from J, with 14 bases between.

The V gene is TRBV19, the J gene TRBJ2-3; D is possibly TRBD1 (5 bases). V was clipped by 0 bases and J by 5 bases, with 12 bases between them. Per the germline V gene, CDR1 is LNHDA and CDR2 is SQIVND (reference sequence). CDR3 length: 15 residues. The CDR3 DNA reads TGTGCCAGTAGTATAGAGGGGCTAACTGGAGATACGCAGTATTTT. Its translation is CASSIEGLTGDTQYF.

This clonotype showed up just a few times. The rearrangement joins TRBV7-2 to TRBJ2-3; 10 bases agree with TRBD2. CDR3 length: 16 amino acids. Unmatched junction bases numbered 3, after V lost 2 bases and J lost 1 base. Germline CDR1 is SGHTA and CDR2 is FQGNSA. The CDR3 sequence is CASSLPTSGGTDTQYF. The CDR3, as DNA: TGTGCCAGCAGCTTACCAACTAGCGGGGGCACAGATACGCAGTATTTT. The entire variable domain, with the rest obtained from reference TRBV7-2 and TRBJ2-3, is as follows: GAGVSQSPSNKVTEKGKDVELRCDPISGHTALYWYRQSLGQGLEFLIYFQGNSAPDKSGLPSDRFSAERTGGSVSTLTIQRTQQEDSAVYLCASSLPTSGGTDTQYFGPGTRLTVL.

The chain joins TRBV28 to TRBJ2-5; no definite D call. The V gene lost 6 bases and the J gene lost 2 bases, with 10 bases spanning the gap. This CDR3 is built from 13 residues. Germline V gene lookup returns CDR1 MDHEN and CDR2 SYDVKM. The CDR3 nucleotides read TGTGCCAGCAGCATCCCTGGACAAGAGACCCAGTACTTC. Translated, it gives CASSIPGQETQYF.

This clonotype was counted at least ten times. In nucleotides, the CDR3 is TGCGCCAGCAGCTTTACGATGGTCAGGGGCAATCAGCCCCAGCATTTT. Residues: CASSFTMVRGNQPQHF. The V and J genes are TRBV4-1 and TRBJ1-5, with D possibly matching TRBD1 (5 bases). The CDR3 extends over 16 amino acids. The V gene's germline CDR1 is MGHRA and CDR2 YSYEKL. V lost 5 bases, J lost 2 bases, and 16 bases lay in between.

This clonotype came up a few times. This rearrangement joins TRBV11-2 to TRBJ1-1; D remains unclear. The V gene's germline CDR1 is SGHAT and CDR2 FQNNGV. Trimming shortened V by 2 bases and J by 7 bases, and 8 bases separated the two germline ends. The CDR3 runs 12 residues. The CDR3 sequence: CASSLLVSEAFF. The CDR3 coding sequence is TGTGCCAGCAGCTTATTGGTCAGTGAAGCTTTCTTT.

This clonotype has only a few counts. The chain recombines TRBV29-1 with TRBJ2-7, with TRBD1 matching over 10 bases. CDR1 and CDR2 (germline): SQVTM, ANQGSEA. The J segment lost 3 bases and the V segment lost 7 bases, leaving 3 bases of the junction unmatched. CDR3 length: 12 residues. CDR3 DNA sequence: TGCAGCGGGAGGACAGGGGGCTACGAGCAGTACTTC. Translating it yields CSGRTGGYEQYF.

V usage is TRBV10-3 and J usage is TRBJ2-1, with 10 nucleotides matching TRBD2. V lost 7 bases to trimming and J lost 0 bases; unmatched junction nucleotides: 6. CDR1 ENHRY and CDR2 SYGVKD come from the germline V gene. This CDR3 comprises 16 residues. The CDR3 DNA reads as TGTGCCATCAAACGTAGCGGGAGGAGCTCCTACAATGAGCAGTTCTTC. Translating it yields CAIKRSGRSSYNEQFF.

This clonotype showed up just a few times. The J gene is TRBJ2-7, the V gene TRBV7-6, with D unresolved. V was shortened by 4 bases and J by 0 bases, with 16 bases between the two germline ends. The CDR3 covers 16 residues. The germline V gene encodes CDR1 SGHVS and CDR2 FNYEAQ. CDR3 bases: TGTGCCAGCAGCTCCCGAGGACCGTCGAGCTCCTACGAGCAGTACTTC. Translating gives CASSSRGPSSSYEQYF.

V gene TRBV7-6 combines with J gene TRBJ2-7, with unresolved D. The V gene's germline CDR1 is SGHVS and CDR2 FNYEAQ. Trimming removed 1 base at V and 2 bases at J, with 9 bases between. The CDR3 sequence is 14 residues long. CDR3: CASSLGVGTYEQYF. For the CDR3, the DNA is TGTGCCAGCAGCTTAGGTGTAGGGACCTACGAGCAGTACTTC.

This clonotype has more than one count but fewer than ten. The chain couples TRBV27 to TRBJ2-1; 9 bases map to TRBD1. V trimming: 7 bases; J trimming: 5 bases; junction bases outside the gene matches: 6. The CDR3 length is 14 residues. Germline loops: CDR1 MNHEY, CDR2 SMNVEV (reference sequence). CDR3 in DNA: TGTGCCAGCACCCGGGACAGGGCCCACAATGAGCAGTTCTTC. Its protein product is CASTRDRAHNEQFF.

In its sample, this clonotype was seen a few times. The chain combines TRBV10-3 with TRBJ1-1; 9 bases agree with TRBD1. Trimming took 6 bases from V and 3 from J; bases not matched to a gene: 2. The CDR3 is made up of 13 amino acids. Germline CDR1 and CDR2: ENHRY and SYGVKD. The DNA for the CDR3 is TGTGCCATCAGGGACAGGGGACACACTGAAGCTTTCTTT. Its protein product is CAIRDRGHTEAFF.

V and J are TRBV10-3 and TRBJ2-7; 10 bases fit TRBD2. This CDR3 spans 13 amino acids. With 4 bases clipped from V and 5 bases from J, the junction kept 2 bases outside the gene matches. The germline CDR1 and CDR2 sequences are ENHRY and SYGVKD. CDR3 nucleotides: TGTGCCATCAGTGGGACTAGCGGACACGAGCAGTACTTC. This sequence encodes CAISGTSGHEQYF.

The chain recombines TRBV20-1 with TRBJ2-5, with no clear D. The V and J ends lost 1 base and 0 bases respectively, with 12 bases between them. This CDR3 spans 15 amino acids. In germline, CDR1 is DFQATT, CDR2 SNEGSKA (reference sequence). This CDR3 is CSARARVKYQETQYF. Written as DNA, the CDR3 is TGCAGTGCTAGAGCTCGGGTTAAGTACCAAGAGACCCAGTACTTC.

V usage is TRBV3-1 and J usage is TRBJ2-2, with 14 bases matching TRBD2. V dropped 1 base and J dropped 6; count of bases not matched to a gene: 16. This CDR3 has 21 amino acids. Germline V gene data show CDR1 as LGHDT and CDR2 as YNNKEL (reference sequence). CDR3 nucleotide sequence: TGTGCCAGCAGCCAAGCGCTGGTTGGTGGGACTAGCGGGGGAATGGCCGGGGAGCTGTTTTTT. Protein product: CASSQALVGGTSGGMAGELFF.

This clonotype has a count of ten or more. The gene calls are TRBV5-6 and TRBJ2-3; no reliable D call. V was cut by 4 bases and J by 6 bases, with 15 bases left in between. The CDR3 spans 14 residues. Per germline, CDR1 SGHDT and CDR2 YYEEEE. The CDR3 loop is CASSPRTSGDTQYF. The CDR3 DNA sequence: TGTGCCAGCAGCCCCCGGACCTCTGGGGATACGCAGTATTTT.

This clonotype was seen ten or more times. This rearrangement joins TRBV5-1 to TRBJ2-7; 9 bases fit TRBD2. The CDR3 consists of 15 residues. Germline lookup yields CDR1 SGHRS and CDR2 YFSETQ. Losses at the gene ends were 0 bases for V and 2 bases for J; bases not matched to a gene: 3. CDR3 bases: TGCGCCAGCAGCTTGGTTGGCGGGGGGGCCTACGAGCAGTACTTC. Translated: CASSLVGGGAYEQYF.

V usage is TRBV18 and J usage is TRBJ2-7; possibly TRBD1 for D (6 bases). Trimming removed 3 bases at V and 4 bases at J, with 10 bases between. The CDR3 contains 13 residues. Germline values: CDR1 KGHSH, CDR2 LQKENI. CDR3 sequence (DNA): TGTGCCAGCTCACCGAAGGACAGTTACGAGCAGTACTTC. This codes for CASSPKDSYEQYF.

The chain uses TRBV18 and TRBJ2-2, with D perhaps matching TRBD2 (5 bases). The length of the CDR3 is 16 residues. The V end was cut by 4 bases, the J end by 0 bases, with 12 bases between. Germline V lookup: CDR1 KGHSH, CDR2 LQKENI. The CDR3 nucleotides are TGTGCCAGCTCACTGAACCTACTAGCGAACACCGGGGAGCTGTTTTTT. Its translation is CASSLNLLANTGELFF.

The chain links TRBV12-3 or TRBV12-4 to TRBJ2-1; 11 bases fit TRBD1. The CDR3 is made up of 16 amino acids. The ends lost 7 bases at V and 4 bases at J; junction bases unmatched: 9. CDR3 sequence (DNA): TGTGCCAGCATGCGGGGGGACAGGGGGATGTACAATGAGCAGTTCTTC. Its translation: CASMRGDRGMYNEQFF.

This clonotype was picked up many times. V usage is TRBV6-2 or TRBV6-3 and J usage is TRBJ2-1; perhaps TRBD1 as D (6 bases). The CDR3 loop spans 15 amino acids. Germline loops: CDR1 MNHEY, CDR2 SVGEGT. Trimming took 2 bases from V and 8 from J, leaving 16 bases between them. This chain's CDR3 is CASSYRAGAVHEQFF. The CDR3 DNA follows: TGTGCCAGCAGTTACAGGGCAGGGGCAGTCCATGAGCAGTTCTTC.